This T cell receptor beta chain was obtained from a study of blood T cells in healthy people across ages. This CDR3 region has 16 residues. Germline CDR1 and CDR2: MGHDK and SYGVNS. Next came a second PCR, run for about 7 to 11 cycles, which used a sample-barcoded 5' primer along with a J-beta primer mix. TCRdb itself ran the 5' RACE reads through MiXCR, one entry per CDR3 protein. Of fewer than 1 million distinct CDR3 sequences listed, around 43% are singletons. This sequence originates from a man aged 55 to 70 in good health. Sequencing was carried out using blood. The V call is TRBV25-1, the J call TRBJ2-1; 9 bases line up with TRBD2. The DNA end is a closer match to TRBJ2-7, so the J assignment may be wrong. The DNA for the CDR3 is TGTGCCAGCAGTGATCTTCTAGCGGGGTCTTACAATGAGCAGTACTTC. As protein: CASSDLLAGSYNEQYF.